Sequencing of this T cell receptor (beta chain) was carried out in a study of cytomegalovirus exposure and HLA in healthy donors. Study findings and constraints: An analysis done earlier found most TCR beta V segments productive about 87% or about 30% of the time. The authors assumed roughly uniform sequencing depth across donors for presence/absence analyses.

V shed 0 bases and J 1 base; nucleotides not matched to a gene: 4. This CDR3 is built from 17 residues. Looked up from germline, CDR1 is WNHNN and CDR2 is SYGVQD (reference sequence). The PCR ran on 60 Vbeta and 13 Jbeta primers. The data were produced by immunoSEQ multiplex PCR, yet TCRdb's version contains in-frame clones alone and is incomplete. The data contain some 140,000 clones, about 68% of them singletons. At collection, donors were nominally healthy, but unrecorded immune exposures were probable. Note on this clone: Its antigen is as yet unknown.

Sequencing input: PBMCs. The rearrangement uses TRBV10-1 and TRBJ2-3; 10 bases fit TRBD2. The origin of this receptor is a human donor in good health. The CDR3 loop reads CASSESRGTSGTDTQYF. The CDR3 DNA follows: TGCGCCAGCAGTGAGTCGAGGGGGACTAGCGGCACAGATACGCAGTATTTT.